Shown below are 26 T cell receptor beta chains from a single sample sequenced in a study of blood T cell repertoires in COVID-19. The table came from immunoSEQ multiplex PCR; TCRdb's copy has only in-frame clones and leaves some out. The table lists approximately 150,000 clones, under 90% of them singletons, with approximately 3.4% in the top ten. The sequencing input was peripheral blood. Every receptor here comes from a man aged 65 to 79 who had recovered from COVID-19.

This clone has a single count. The rearrangement links TRBV10-3 to TRBJ1-5, with TRBD1 matching over 7 bases. Per the germline V gene, CDR1 is ENHRY and CDR2 is SYGVKD. After removal of 11 bases from V and 4 bases from J, the junction contained 8 bases not matched to a gene. The CDR3 contains 13 residues. The CDR3 loop reads CAVGTETNQPQHF. CDR3 in DNA: TGTGCCGTCGGGACAGAAACAAATCAGCCCCAGCATTTT.

A few counts support this clone. The rearrangement joins TRBV7-7 to TRBJ1-1; no definite D call. Trimming removed 5 bases at V and 0 bases at J, with 13 bases between. The germline CDR1 and CDR2 sequences are SSHAT and FNYEAQ (reference sequence). This CDR3 is 15 amino acids long. The DNA for the CDR3 is TGTGCCAGCAGCCCTCCAGGCGAAGTGAACACTGAAGCTTTCTTT. Translating gives CASSPPGEVNTEAFF.

V is TRBV2 and J is TRBJ2-7; perhaps TRBD1 as D (6 bases). V lost 3 bases and J 3 bases, leaving 15 bases between the germline ends. The CDR3 sequence is 15 residues long. The germline gives CDR1 SNHLY, CDR2 FYNNEI. CDR3 DNA: TGTGCCAGCAGTGAGGGTTGGGGACAAATCTACGAGCAGTACTTC. Encoded protein: CASSEGWGQIYEQYF.

V usage is TRBV7-9 and J usage is TRBJ2-7; 14 bases align to TRBD2. CDR1 and CDR2 from the germline V gene are SEHNR and FQNEAQ (reference sequence). The trim removed 5 bases at V and 2 bases at J, leaving 14 bases unmatched. CDR3 length: 19 amino acids. CDR3 in DNA: TGTGCCAGCAGCCGACTTACCGGGACTAGCGGGAGTCCCCCCTACGAGCAGTACTTC. Translation: CASSRLTGTSGSPPYEQYF.

The chain combines TRBV6-6 with TRBJ2-2, with 8 bases that match TRBD1. The CDR3 consists of 13 residues. The V gene's germline CDR1 is MNHNY and CDR2 SVGAGI (reference sequence). V lost 5 bases, J lost 6 bases, and 2 bases stayed unmatched. This chain's CDR3 is CASSQGAAGELFF. The DNA of the CDR3 is TGTGCCAGCAGTCAGGGGGCCGCCGGGGAGCTGTTTTTT.

The rearrangement joins TRBV5-4 to TRBJ2-3, with D maybe TRBD1 (6 bases). The germline gives CDR1 SGHNT, CDR2 YYREEE (reference sequence). The germline V and J ends were trimmed by 5 bases and 4 bases, with 11 bases remaining between them. The CDR3 runs 13 residues. The DNA of the CDR3 is TGTGCCAGCAGTATCAGGGGATCAGATACGCAGTATTTT. Its protein is CASSIRGSDTQYF.

The rearrangement uses TRBV7-6 and TRBJ2-1; D is perhaps TRBD2 (5 bases). The V gene lost 0 bases and the J gene lost 6 bases, with 21 bases spanning the gap. The CDR3 has 18 amino acids. Per the germline V gene, CDR1 is SGHVS and CDR2 is FNYEAQ. The CDR3 is CASSLAWQSGLRINEQFF. In DNA form, the CDR3 reads TGTGCCAGCAGCTTAGCGTGGCAAAGCGGTCTAAGGATCAATGAGCAGTTCTTC.

The chain is built from TRBV11-2 and TRBJ1-6, with TRBD1 identical over 7 bases. The CDR3 totals 15 residues. Germline CDR1 is SGHAT and CDR2 is FQNNGV. The J segment lost 9 bases and the V segment lost 5 bases, leaving 10 bases of the junction unmatched. In nucleotides, the CDR3 is TGTGCCAGCAGCCCGCGTGAGGGGGCCTCTTCACCCCTCCACTTT. Residues: CASSPREGASSPLHF.

This clone is a singleton in its sample. V usage is TRBV6-5 and J usage is TRBJ2-5; a weak D match, TRBD1 (6 bases). CDR1 and CDR2 (germline): MNHEY, SVGAGI. With 5 bases removed from V and 5 bases from J, the gap between germline ends came to 12 bases. The CDR3 is 13 amino acids. In DNA form, the CDR3 reads TGTGCCAGCAGTCAACAGGGTTTGGAGACCCAGTACTTC. It is translated as CASSQQGLETQYF.

V and J are TRBV7-3 and TRBJ2-2, with 9 bases lining up with TRBD1. The CDR3 loop spans 14 amino acids. After removal of 5 bases from V and 6 bases from J, the junction contained 4 bases not matched to a gene. Germline V gives CDR1 SGHTA, CDR2 FQGTGA. This chain's CDR3 is CASSEQGAPGELFF. CDR3 sequence (DNA): TGTGCCAGCAGCGAACAGGGGGCGCCCGGGGAGCTGTTTTTT.

The chain carries TRBV20-1 and TRBJ2-1; TRBD2 might be the D (7 bases). CDR1 is DFQATT, CDR2 SNEGSKA, per germline (reference sequence). This CDR3 spans 14 amino acids. The V gene lost 3 bases and the J gene lost 2 bases, with 11 bases spanning the gap. The CDR3 sequence is CSASRGAAYNEQFF. CDR3 sequence (DNA): TGCAGTGCTAGTCGGGGGGCGGCCTACAATGAGCAGTTCTTC.

This chain links TRBV15 with TRBJ1-6; TRBD1 might be the D (6 bases). V lost 7 bases to trimming and J lost 5 bases, with 12 bases between them. The CDR3 covers 14 residues. CDR1 is LNHNV, CDR2 YYDKDF, per germline (reference sequence). CDR3: CATTTGFNNSPLHF. CDR3 in DNA: TGTGCCACCACTACAGGGTTCAATAATTCACCCCTCCACTTT.

The V call is TRBV9, the J call TRBJ1-1; 8 nucleotides match TRBD1. CDR3 length equals 17 residues. V shed 3 bases and J 1 base; nucleotides not matched to a gene: 11. Per germline, CDR1 SGDLS and CDR2 YYNGEE. The CDR3 bases are TGTGCCAGCAGCGCCGACAGGGGAACTCTCCCGAACACTGAAGCTTTCTTT. It is translated as CASSADRGTLPNTEAFF.

The chain recombines TRBV7-2 with TRBJ1-2; a weak D match, TRBD1 (6 bases). Between the trimmed V and J ends, which lost 6 bases and 8 bases, there was a span of 19 bases. Germline lookup yields CDR1 SGHTA and CDR2 FQGNSA. The CDR3 consists of 14 residues. CDR3 coding DNA: TGTGCCAGCAGTCTTAGTGTTGGGGGCAAAGGCTACACCTTC. It is translated as CASSLSVGGKGYTF.

This clone was counted a single time. The genes are TRBV18 and TRBJ2-5; TRBD1 agrees at 7 bases. Per the germline V gene, CDR1 is KGHSH and CDR2 is LQKENI. This CDR3 has 13 amino acids. Germline trimming cut 6 bases from V and 5 bases from J; bases unmatched to any gene: 6. The CDR3, as DNA: TGTGCCAGCTCTTCAGGACAGGCGGAGACCCAGTACTTC. It is translated as CASSSGQAETQYF.

The rearrangement joins TRBV24-1 to TRBJ2-1; possible D gene TRBD2, 6 bases. V lost 6 bases and J 7 bases, leaving 12 bases between the germline ends. There are 13 residues in the CDR3. Germline V gene sequence: CDR1 KGHDR, CDR2 SFDVKD. CDR3 bases: TGTGCCACCAGTTCCCCGGGAGAGAATGAGCAGTTCTTC. Its protein is CATSSPGENEQFF.

The V and J genes are TRBV10-3 and TRBJ2-2, with 9 nucleotides matching TRBD1. The CDR3 totals 20 residues. Germline V CDR1 and CDR2: ENHRY, SYGVKD. The J segment lost 0 bases and the V segment lost 4 bases, leaving 15 bases of the junction unmatched. The CDR3 region has the DNA TGTGCCATCAGTGGTACAGGGGGCTTTTTCGAGCGGGCGAACACCGGGGAGCTGTTTTTT. It is translated as CAISGTGGFFERANTGELFF.

This clone was seen a few times. The V gene is TRBV5-5, the J gene TRBJ1-1; 8 nucleotides match TRBD1. The V gene's germline CDR1 is SGHKS and CDR2 YYEKEE (reference sequence). This CDR3 comprises 15 residues. Trimming removed 0 bases from V and 1 base from J; junction bases left unmatched: 2. CDR3 in DNA: TGTGCCAGCAGCTTGGCCGGGACAGGGAACACTGAAGCTTTCTTT. Amino acid sequence: CASSLAGTGNTEAFF.

The chain joins TRBV5-1 to TRBJ2-3; 13 nucleotides line up with TRBD2. Germline V lookup: CDR1 SGHRS, CDR2 YFSETQ. Germline trimming cut 4 bases from V and 6 bases from J; bases unmatched to any gene: 5. The CDR3 is made up of 15 amino acids. The CDR3 region is CASSQGTSGADTQYF. The CDR3 DNA reads as TGCGCCAGCAGCCAAGGGACTAGCGGGGCGGATACGCAGTATTTT.

The chain employs TRBV11-2 and TRBJ1-2; 7 bases align to TRBD1. The V gene end was trimmed by 4 bases and the J gene end by 4 bases; junction bases not matched to a gene: 9. The germline V gene encodes CDR1 SGHAT and CDR2 FQNNGV. This CDR3 comprises 15 residues. CDR3 in amino acids: CASSSVRRDSYGYTF. Here the CDR3 DNA reads TGTGCCAGCAGCTCGGTAAGGCGGGACAGCTATGGCTACACCTTC.

Only one count was recorded for this clone. The genes are TRBV24-1 and TRBJ2-1; 7 bases align to TRBD1. The CDR3 contains 13 residues. V was clipped by 4 bases and J by 8 bases; unmatched bases: 4. Germline V gene sequence: CDR1 KGHDR, CDR2 SFDVKD. CDR3 coding DNA: TGTGCCACCAGTGACCCAGACAGGGATGAGCAGTTCTTC. Translating it yields CATSDPDRDEQFF.

This rearrangement joins TRBV29-1 to TRBJ2-1; D remains ambiguous. The CDR3 spans 11 residues. CDR1 and CDR2 (germline): SQVTM, ANQGSEA. The V gene lost 6 bases and the J gene lost 8 bases, with 11 bases spanning the gap. CDR3 amino acids: CSVPRGYEQFF. DNA of the CDR3: TGCAGCGTCCCTCGAGGTTATGAGCAGTTCTTC.

This clone was counted a single time. Other nucleotide sequences in the sample specify the same CDR3. The rearrangement links TRBV30 to TRBJ1-5; 7 bases are a match to TRBD1. Germline loops: CDR1 GTSNPN, CDR2 SVGIG (reference sequence). The CDR3 runs to 14 residues. V lost 3 bases, J lost 6 bases, and 8 bases stayed unmatched. Here the CDR3 DNA reads TGTGCCTGGAGGAAGACAGGGCCGGGTCAGCCCCAGCATTTT. Amino acids: CAWRKTGPGQPQHF.

The chain links TRBV11-2 to TRBJ2-3; 10 nucleotides agree with TRBD1. Germline V gene sequence: CDR1 SGHAT, CDR2 FQNNGV. With V trimmed by 5 bases and J by 5 bases, 7 bases remained unmatched. There are 15 residues in the CDR3. In DNA form, the CDR3 reads TGTGCCAGCAGCACTCGACAGGGGGCCGGAGATACGCAGTATTTT. It specifies CASSTRQGAGDTQYF.

The V call is TRBV29-1, the J call TRBJ2-2; possibly TRBD2 for D (5 bases). V was shortened by 3 bases and J by 0 bases, with 11 bases between the two germline ends. The CDR3 is 15 amino acids. Germline V gives CDR1 SQVTM, CDR2 ANQGSEA. The CDR3 sequence: CSVDKGASNTGELFF. CDR3 sequence (DNA): TGCAGCGTTGACAAGGGAGCCTCGAACACCGGGGAGCTGTTTTTT.

The CDR3, as DNA: TGTGCCAGCAGCCCCCCAACTAGCGGACTTTCCAATGAGCAGTTCTTC. Protein sequence: CASSPPTSGLSNEQFF. The chain carries TRBV11-3 and TRBJ2-1, with TRBD2 identical over 8 bases. CDR1 SGHNT and CDR2 YENEEA come from the germline V gene. The CDR3 contains 16 residues. The J segment lost 6 bases and the V segment lost 5 bases, leaving 12 bases of the junction unmatched.